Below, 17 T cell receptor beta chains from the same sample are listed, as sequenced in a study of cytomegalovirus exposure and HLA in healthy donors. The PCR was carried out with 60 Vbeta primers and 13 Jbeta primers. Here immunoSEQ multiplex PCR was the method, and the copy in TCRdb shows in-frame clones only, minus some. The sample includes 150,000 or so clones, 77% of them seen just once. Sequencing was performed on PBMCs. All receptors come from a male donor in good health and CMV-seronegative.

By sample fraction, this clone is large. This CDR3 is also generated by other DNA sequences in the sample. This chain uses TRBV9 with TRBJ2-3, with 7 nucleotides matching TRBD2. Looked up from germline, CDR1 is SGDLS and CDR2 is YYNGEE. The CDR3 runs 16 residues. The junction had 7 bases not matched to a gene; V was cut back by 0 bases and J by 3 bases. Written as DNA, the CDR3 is TGTGCCAGCAGCGTAGATGCGGGGGAATGGACAGATACGCAGTATTTT. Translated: CASSVDAGEWTDTQYF.

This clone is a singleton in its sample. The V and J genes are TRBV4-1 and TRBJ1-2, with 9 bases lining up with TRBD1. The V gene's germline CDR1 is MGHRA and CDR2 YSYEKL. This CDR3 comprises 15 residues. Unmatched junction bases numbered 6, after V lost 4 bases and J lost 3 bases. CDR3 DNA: TGCGCCAGCAGCCGAGAACAGGGGGCGGACTATGGCTACACCTTC. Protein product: CASSREQGADYGYTF.

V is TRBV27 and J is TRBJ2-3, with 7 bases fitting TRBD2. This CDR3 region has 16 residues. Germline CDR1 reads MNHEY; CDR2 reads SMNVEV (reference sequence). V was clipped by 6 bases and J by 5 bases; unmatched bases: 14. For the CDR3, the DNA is TGTGCCAGCAGACCCAGGCGGGGGTCGATTGTAGATACGCAGTATTTT. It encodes CASRPRRGSIVDTQYF.

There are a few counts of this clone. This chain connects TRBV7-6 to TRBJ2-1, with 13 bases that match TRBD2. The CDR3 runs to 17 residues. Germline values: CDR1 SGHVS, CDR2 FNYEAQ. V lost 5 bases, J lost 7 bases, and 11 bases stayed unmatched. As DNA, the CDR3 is TGTGCCAGCAGCCCCAGGACTAGCGGGAGAATTGTGAATGAGCAGTTCTTC. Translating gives CASSPRTSGRIVNEQFF.

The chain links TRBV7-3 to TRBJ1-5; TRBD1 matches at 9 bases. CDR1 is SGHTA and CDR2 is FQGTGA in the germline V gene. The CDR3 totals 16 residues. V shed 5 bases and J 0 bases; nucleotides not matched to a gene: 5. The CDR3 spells CASSPRDRVSNQPQHF. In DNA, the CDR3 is TGTGCCAGCAGCCCCCGGGACAGGGTTAGCAATCAGCCCCAGCATTTT.

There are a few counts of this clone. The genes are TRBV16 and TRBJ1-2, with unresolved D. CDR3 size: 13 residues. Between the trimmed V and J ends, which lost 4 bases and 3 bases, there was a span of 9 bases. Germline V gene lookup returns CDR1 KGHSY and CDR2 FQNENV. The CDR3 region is CASSPGSDYGYTF. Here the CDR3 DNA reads TGTGCCAGCAGCCCCGGTTCTGACTATGGCTACACCTTC.

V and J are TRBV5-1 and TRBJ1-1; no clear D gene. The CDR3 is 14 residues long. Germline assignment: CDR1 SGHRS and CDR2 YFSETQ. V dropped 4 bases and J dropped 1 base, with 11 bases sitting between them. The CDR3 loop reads CASSVGPSNTEAFF. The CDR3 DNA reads TGCGCCAGCAGCGTTGGCCCCTCGAACACTGAAGCTTTCTTT.

CDR3 in amino acids: CASSEMGQNTEAFF. CDR3 nucleotides: TGTGCCAGCAGTGAAATGGGACAGAACACTGAAGCTTTCTTT. J is TRBJ1-1 and V is TRBV6-1, with D perhaps TRBD1 (6 bases). Germline values: CDR1 MNHNS, CDR2 SASEGT. Trimming removed 2 bases from V and 1 base from J, with 8 bases in between. This CDR3 contains 14 residues.

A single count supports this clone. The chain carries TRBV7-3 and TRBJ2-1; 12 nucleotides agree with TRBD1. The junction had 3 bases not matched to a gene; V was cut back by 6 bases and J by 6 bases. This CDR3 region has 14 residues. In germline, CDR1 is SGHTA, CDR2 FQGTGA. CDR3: CASSGGQGANEQFF. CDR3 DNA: TGTGCCAGCAGTGGGGGACAGGGGGCCAATGAGCAGTTCTTC.

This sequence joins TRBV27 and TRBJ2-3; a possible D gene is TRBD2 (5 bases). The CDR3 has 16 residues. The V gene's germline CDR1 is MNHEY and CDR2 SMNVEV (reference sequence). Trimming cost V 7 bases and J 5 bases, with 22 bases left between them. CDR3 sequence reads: CASIDERPIGGDTQYF. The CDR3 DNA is TGTGCCAGCATCGATGAACGGCCAATCGGAGGAGATACGCAGTATTTT.

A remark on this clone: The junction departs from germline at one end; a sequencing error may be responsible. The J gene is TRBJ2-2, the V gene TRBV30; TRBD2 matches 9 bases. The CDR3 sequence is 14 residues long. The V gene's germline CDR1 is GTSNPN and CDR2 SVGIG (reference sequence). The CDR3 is CAGLAGRNTGELFF. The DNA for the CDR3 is TGCGCCGGGCTAGCGGGAAGAAACACCGGGGAGCTGTTTTTT.

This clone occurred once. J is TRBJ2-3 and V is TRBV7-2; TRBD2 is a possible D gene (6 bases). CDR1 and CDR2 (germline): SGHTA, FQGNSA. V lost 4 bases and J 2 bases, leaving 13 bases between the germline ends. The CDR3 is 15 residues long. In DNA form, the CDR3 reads TGTGCCAGCAGCTCGACGCGGGGACTCACAGATACGCAGTATTTT. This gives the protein CASSSTRGLTDTQYF.

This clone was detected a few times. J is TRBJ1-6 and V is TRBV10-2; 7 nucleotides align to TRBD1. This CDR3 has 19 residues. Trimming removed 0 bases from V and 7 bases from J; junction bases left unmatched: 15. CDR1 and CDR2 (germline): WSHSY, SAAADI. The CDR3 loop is CASSESPLDRPLVNSPLHF. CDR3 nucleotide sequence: TGCGCCAGCAGTGAGTCCCCTTTGGACAGGCCCCTGGTGAATTCACCCCTCCACTTT.

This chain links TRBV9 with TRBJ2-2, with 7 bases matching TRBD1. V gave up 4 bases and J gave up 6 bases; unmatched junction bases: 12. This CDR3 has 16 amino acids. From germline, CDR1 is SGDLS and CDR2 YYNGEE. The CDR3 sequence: CASSPAKGAIAGELFF. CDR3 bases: TGTGCCAGCAGCCCAGCTAAGGGGGCTATCGCCGGGGAGCTGTTTTTT.

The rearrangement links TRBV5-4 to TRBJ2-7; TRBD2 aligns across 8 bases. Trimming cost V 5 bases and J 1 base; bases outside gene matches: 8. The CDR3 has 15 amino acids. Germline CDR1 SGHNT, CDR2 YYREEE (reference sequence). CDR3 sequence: CASSAGREGSYEQYF. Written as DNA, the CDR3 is TGTGCCAGCAGTGCCGGGAGGGAGGGGTCCTACGAGCAGTACTTC.

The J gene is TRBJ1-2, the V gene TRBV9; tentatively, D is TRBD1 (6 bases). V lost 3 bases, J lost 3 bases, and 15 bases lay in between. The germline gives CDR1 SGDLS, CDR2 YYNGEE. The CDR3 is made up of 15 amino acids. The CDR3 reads CASSGPGVTDYGYTF. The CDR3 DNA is TGTGCCAGCAGCGGACCAGGGGTCACGGACTATGGCTACACCTTC.

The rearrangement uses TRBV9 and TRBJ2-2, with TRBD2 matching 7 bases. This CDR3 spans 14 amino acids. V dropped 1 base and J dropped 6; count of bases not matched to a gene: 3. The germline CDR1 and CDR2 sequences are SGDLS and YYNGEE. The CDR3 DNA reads TGTGCCAGCAGCGTAAGACGGGAGGCCGGGGAGCTGTTTTTT. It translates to CASSVRREAGELFF.